This entry lists 14 T cell receptor beta chains sequenced from one sample in a study of T cells after yellow fever vaccination. TCRdb passed the 5' RACE reads through MiXCR, listing each CDR3 protein once. The sample yields some 350,000 distinct CDR3 sequences, approximately 4.2% seen once. The sequencing here drew on PBMCs, taken 5 days after the yellow fever booster vaccination. Receptors were obtained from a man younger than 35 who received the YFV17D yellow fever vaccine.

This sequence joins TRBV7-2 and TRBJ1-2; D is uncertain. Trimming cost V 7 bases and J 4 bases, with 7 bases left between them. The CDR3 sequence is 11 residues long. Germline loops: CDR1 SGHTA, CDR2 FQGNSA. DNA for the CDR3: TGTGCCAGCACCTCGACCTATGGCTACACCTTC. It yields the protein CASTSTYGYTF.

This chain connects TRBV6-2 or TRBV6-3 to TRBJ2-4; TRBD1 is a possible D gene (6 bases). This CDR3 has 15 residues. Trimming removed 7 bases from V and 0 bases from J, with 13 bases in between. Germline loops: CDR1 MNHEY, CDR2 SVGEGT. For the CDR3, the DNA is TGTGCCAGCACATACAGGGAAGTAGCCAAAAACATTCAGTACTTC. Protein sequence: CASTYREVAKNIQYF.

This clonotype was counted a few times. CDR3 amino acids: CASSHAGLAGPGETQYF. CDR3 in DNA: TGTGCCAGCAGCCACGCGGGACTAGCGGGGCCCGGAGAGACCCAGTACTTC. This sequence joins TRBV3-1 and TRBJ2-5, with 13 bases fitting TRBD2. Germline assignment: CDR1 LGHDT and CDR2 YNNKEL (reference sequence). This CDR3 comprises 17 residues. The V and J ends lost 3 bases and 4 bases, in that order; junction bases with no gene match: 8.

This clonotype was seen a handful of times. V usage is TRBV18 and J usage is TRBJ1-2; D remains unclear. The V end was cut by 6 bases, the J end by 5 bases, with 7 bases between. This CDR3 spans 11 amino acids. Germline V lookup: CDR1 KGHSH, CDR2 LQKENI. CDR3 bases: TGTGCCAGCTCGCGCCAGTATGGCTACACCTTC. This translates into CASSRQYGYTF.

This clonotype was seen repeatedly, ten times or more. The chain couples TRBV20-1 to TRBJ2-4; no firm D call. Germline CDR1 is DFQATT and CDR2 is SNEGSKA (reference sequence). The CDR3 sequence is 14 residues long. V lost 6 bases, J lost 2 bases, and 14 bases lay in between. CDR3 loop: CSAPPGQTKNIQYF. CDR3 sequence (DNA): TGCAGTGCCCCCCCCGGGCAGACCAAAAACATTCAGTACTTC.

This clonotype was seen more than once but under ten times. The J gene is TRBJ1-5, the V gene TRBV4-3; 12 bases agree with TRBD1. The trim removed 3 bases at V and 7 bases at J, leaving 10 bases unmatched. Germline V lookup: CDR1 LGHNA, CDR2 YSLEER. The CDR3 spans 17 residues. CDR3 DNA: TGCGCCAGCAGCCATCGACGGGACAGGGGGCGCAGCCAGCCCCAGCATTTT. It codes for CASSHRRDRGRSQPQHF.

CDR3 in amino acids: CASSLVLGNMETQYF. The CDR3 DNA is TGTGCCAGCAGCTTGGTTCTCGGGAACATGGAGACCCAGTACTTC. The chain recombines TRBV5-4 with TRBJ2-5, with a possible D match to TRBD2 (5 bases). The CDR3 loop spans 15 amino acids. Germline CDR1 is SGHNT and CDR2 is YYREEE (reference sequence). Between the trimmed V and J ends, which lost 0 bases and 5 bases, there was a span of 14 bases.

This clonotype was counted between two and nine times. The chain has TRBV7-2 and TRBJ1-1, with D possibly matching TRBD1 (5 bases). The CDR3 sequence is 14 residues long. Trimming pared 3 bases from V and 3 bases from J, leaving 11 bases between. CDR1 is SGHTA and CDR2 is FQGNSA in the germline V gene. Here the CDR3 reads CASSFRAGDTEAFF. The CDR3, as DNA: TGTGCCAGCAGCTTCAGGGCCGGGGACACTGAAGCTTTCTTT.

This clonotype was recorded a few times. The gene calls are TRBV5-1 and TRBJ2-7; TRBD1 matches at 8 bases. The CDR3 extends over 18 amino acids. V shed 3 bases and J 0 bases; nucleotides not matched to a gene: 14. Looked up from germline, CDR1 is SGHRS and CDR2 is YFSETQ. The CDR3 nucleotides read TGCGCCAGCAGCTCCCCCGGACAGGGAGAAGGAGGCTCCTACGAGCAGTACGTC. Amino acid sequence: CASSSPGQGEGGSYEQYV.

This clonotype occurred a few times. J is TRBJ2-1 and V is TRBV7-9; 7 bases line up with TRBD1. The CDR3 covers 15 residues. Trimming removed 3 bases from V and 5 bases from J; junction bases left unmatched: 7. Germline-derived CDR1 and CDR2 are SEHNR and FQNEAQ (reference sequence). The DNA for the CDR3 is TGTGCCAGCAGCTTCATCGGGACAGCAAACAATGAGCAGTTCTTC. The encoded protein is CASSFIGTANNEQFF.

There are many counts of this clonotype. The genes are TRBV7-3 and TRBJ1-3, with D hard to call. Germline-derived CDR1 and CDR2 are SGHTA and FQGTGA. The V gene lost 0 bases and the J gene lost 0 bases, with 6 bases spanning the gap. The CDR3 extends over 15 amino acids. For the CDR3, the DNA is TGTGCCAGCAGCTTAACTGCGGGCTCTGGAAACACCATATATTTT. Translation gives CASSLTAGSGNTIYF.

This clonotype was found many times. The CDR3 nucleotides read TGTGCCAGCACCACGACAGGGGGAAACACCGGGGAGCTGTTTTTT. Residues: CASTTTGGNTGELFF. The chain combines TRBV12-3 or TRBV12-4 with TRBJ2-2; 9 bases are shared with TRBD1. The CDR3 totals 15 residues. V trimming: 7 bases; J trimming: 2 bases; junction bases outside the gene matches: 5.

This clonotype came up many times. The rearrangement uses TRBV6-2 or TRBV6-3 and TRBJ1-1; D is unclear. Germline V gives CDR1 MNHEY, CDR2 SVGEGT. Trimming took 6 bases from V and 1 from J, leaving 6 bases between them. The CDR3 totals 12 residues. DNA for the CDR3: TGTGCCAGCAGCCCCGCGAACACTGAAGCTTTCTTT. Translation gives CASSPANTEAFF.

This clonotype was picked up a small number of times. This chain connects TRBV6-6 to TRBJ2-5; TRBD2 aligns across 16 bases. The CDR3 spans 21 residues. Germline CDR1 and CDR2: MNHNY and SVGAGI (reference sequence). The V and J ends lost 2 bases and 4 bases, in that order; junction bases with no gene match: 16. The CDR3 coding sequence is TGTGCCAGCAGTTACGTCGTTGGTACGGGACTAGCGGGGGGGCCTCGAGAGACCCAGTACTTC. This translates into CASSYVVGTGLAGGPRETQYF.